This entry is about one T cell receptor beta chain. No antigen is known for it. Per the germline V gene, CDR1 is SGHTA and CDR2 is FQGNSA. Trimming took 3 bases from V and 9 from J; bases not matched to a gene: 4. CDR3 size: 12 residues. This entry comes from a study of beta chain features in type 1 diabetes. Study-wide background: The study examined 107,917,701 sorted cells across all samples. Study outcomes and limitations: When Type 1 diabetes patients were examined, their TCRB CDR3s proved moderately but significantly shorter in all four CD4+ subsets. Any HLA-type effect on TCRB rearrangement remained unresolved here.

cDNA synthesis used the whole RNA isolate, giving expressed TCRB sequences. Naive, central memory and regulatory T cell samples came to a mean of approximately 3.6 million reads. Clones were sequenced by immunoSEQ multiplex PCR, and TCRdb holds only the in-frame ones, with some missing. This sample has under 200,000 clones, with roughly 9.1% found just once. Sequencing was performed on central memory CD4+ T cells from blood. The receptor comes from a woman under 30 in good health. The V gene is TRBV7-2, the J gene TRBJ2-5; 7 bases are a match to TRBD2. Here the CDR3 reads CASSFAREAQYF. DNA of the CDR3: TGTGCCAGCAGCTTCGCCCGGGAGGCCCAGTACTTC.